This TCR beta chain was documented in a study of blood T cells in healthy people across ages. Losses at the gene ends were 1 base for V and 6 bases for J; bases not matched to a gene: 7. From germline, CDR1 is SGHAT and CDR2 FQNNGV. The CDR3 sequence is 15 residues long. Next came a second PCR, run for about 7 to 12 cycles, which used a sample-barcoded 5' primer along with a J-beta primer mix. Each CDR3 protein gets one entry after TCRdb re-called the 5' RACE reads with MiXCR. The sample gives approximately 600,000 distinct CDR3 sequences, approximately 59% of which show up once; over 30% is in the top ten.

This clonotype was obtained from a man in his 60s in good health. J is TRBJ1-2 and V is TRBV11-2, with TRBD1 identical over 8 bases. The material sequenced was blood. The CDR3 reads CASSLAGQALNGYTF. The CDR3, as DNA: TGTGCCAGCAGCTTAGCGGGACAGGCACTGAATGGCTACACCTTC.